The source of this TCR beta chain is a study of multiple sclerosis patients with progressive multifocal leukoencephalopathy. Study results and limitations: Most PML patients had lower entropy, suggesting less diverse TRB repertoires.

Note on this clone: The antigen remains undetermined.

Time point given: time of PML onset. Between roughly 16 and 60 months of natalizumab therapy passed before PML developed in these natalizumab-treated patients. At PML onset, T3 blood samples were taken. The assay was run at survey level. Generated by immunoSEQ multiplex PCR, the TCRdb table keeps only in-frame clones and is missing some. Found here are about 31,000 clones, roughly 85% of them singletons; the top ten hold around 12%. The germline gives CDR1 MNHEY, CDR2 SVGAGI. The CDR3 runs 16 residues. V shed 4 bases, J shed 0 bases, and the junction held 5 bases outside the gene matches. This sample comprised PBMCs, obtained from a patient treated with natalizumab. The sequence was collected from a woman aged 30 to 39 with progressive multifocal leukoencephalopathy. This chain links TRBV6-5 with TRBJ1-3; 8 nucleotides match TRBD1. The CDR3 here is CASSLGQALSGNTIYF. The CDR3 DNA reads TGTGCCAGCAGTTTGGGACAGGCGCTCTCTGGAAACACCATATATTTT.